Shown below are 15 T cell receptor beta chains from a single sample sequenced in a study of a mutant IDH1 vaccine in newly diagnosed glioma. The antigens of these receptors remain unknown. This table comes from immunoSEQ multiplex PCR, and its TCRdb copy is limited to in-frame clones, with some not included. The repertoire consists of around 70,000 clones, with roughly 84% occurring once and the leading ten covering approximately 12%. Time point: week 35, safety follow-up. The vaccine gave 300 ug of a 20-mer mutant IDH1 peptide subcutaneously per dose. This specimen consisted of PBMCs, obtained from a glioma patient whose treatment included an IDH1 peptide vaccine. The receptors shown here come from a man aged 18 to 30 with glioma.

This clone was seen a handful of times. CDR3 residues: CASSSNQPQHF. CDR3 in DNA: TGTGCCAGCAGTTCCAATCAGCCCCAGCATTTT. The chain combines TRBV6-6 with TRBJ1-5; D not resolved. The CDR3 has 11 amino acids. Germline values: CDR1 MNHNY, CDR2 SVGAGI (reference sequence). Trimming stripped 4 bases from V and 3 bases from J, with 1 base between.

This sequence joins TRBV27 and TRBJ2-1, with TRBD2 identical over 8 bases. Trimming took 2 bases from V and 7 from J; bases not matched to a gene: 19. This CDR3 has 19 amino acids. CDR1 is MNHEY, CDR2 SMNVEV, per germline (reference sequence). The DNA for the CDR3 is TGTGCCAGCAGTTTAAGGCTTAAGGGGACTAGAACCTTACGGAATGAGCAGTTCTTC. It is translated as CASSLRLKGTRTLRNEQFF.

The rearrangement links TRBV7-8 to TRBJ2-7, with D possibly TRBD1 on 6 matching bases. The length of the CDR3 is 15 residues. Germline values: CDR1 SGHVS, CDR2 FQNEAQ. V was shortened by 5 bases and J by 1 base, with 15 bases between the two germline ends. The DNA for the CDR3 is TGTGCCAGCAGCCATGGACAGCTTCCTTCCTACGAGCAGTACTTC. This encodes CASSHGQLPSYEQYF.

This chain connects TRBV9 to TRBJ2-2, with TRBD1 matching 7 bases. J was trimmed by 7 bases and V by 5 bases; bases with no gene match: 11. CDR1 SGDLS and CDR2 YYNGEE come from the germline V gene. The CDR3 extends over 15 amino acids. CDR3 DNA: TGTGCCAGCAGTGCCATACTAGGGGACAGCGGGGAGCTGTTTTTT. Its translation: CASSAILGDSGELFF.

V gene TRBV7-9 combines with J gene TRBJ1-1, with 9 bases fitting TRBD1. With 5 bases clipped from V and 3 bases from J, the junction kept 7 bases outside the gene matches. Per germline, CDR1 SEHNR and CDR2 FQNEAQ (reference sequence). This CDR3 spans 15 amino acids. The CDR3 is CASSPMGTGYTEAFF. The CDR3 DNA sequence: TGTGCCAGCAGCCCGATGGGGACAGGGTACACTGAAGCTTTCTTT.

The chain joins TRBV6-5 to TRBJ2-7; TRBD2 aligns across 7 bases. The CDR3 loop spans 15 amino acids. Losses at the gene ends were 4 bases for V and 0 bases for J; bases not matched to a gene: 6. Germline V CDR1 and CDR2: MNHEY, SVGAGI. Written as DNA, the CDR3 is TGTGCCAGCAGTTTGGTCCGGGACTACTCCTACGAGCAGTACTTC. Translation gives CASSLVRDYSYEQYF.

As to this clone: An end of the junction does not agree with germline; a read error may underlie this. The gene calls are TRBV7-9 and TRBJ1-1; D is possibly TRBD1 (5 bases). Germline V gives CDR1 SEHNR, CDR2 FQNEAQ (reference sequence). The CDR3 loop spans 15 amino acids. The CDR3 nucleotides are TGCGCCAGCAGCCAAGGGGCGGTGACCCACACTGAAGCTTTCTTT. It encodes CASSQGAVTHTEAFF.

The chain has TRBV6-6 and TRBJ2-5; D might be TRBD2 (7 bases). This CDR3 has 14 amino acids. V was cut by 10 bases and J by 1 base, with 16 bases left in between. Germline V CDR1 and CDR2: MNHNY, SVGAGI (reference sequence). The CDR3 here is CATGLRGAQETQYF. The CDR3 DNA is TGTGCCACCGGTTTACGGGGGGCCCAAGAGACCCAGTACTTC.

The chain carries TRBV30 and TRBJ2-7; D unclear. In germline, CDR1 is GTSNPN, CDR2 SVGIG (reference sequence). Deletions cut 0 bases from V and 5 bases from J, with 8 bases between. CDR3 length equals 12 residues. CDR3 nucleotide sequence: TGTGCCTGGAGTGTCGCCCGTGACGAGCAGTACTTC. This gives the protein CAWSVARDEQYF.

This chain links TRBV4-3 with TRBJ1-2, with 9 nucleotides matching TRBD1. The CDR3 has 15 amino acids. Losses at the gene ends were 2 bases for V and 4 bases for J; bases not matched to a gene: 5. In germline, CDR1 is LGHNA, CDR2 YSLEER. The CDR3 spells CASSQSPGQGYGYTF. The DNA of the CDR3 is TGCGCCAGCAGCCAAAGCCCGGGACAGGGCTATGGCTACACCTTC.

The chain links TRBV7-8 to TRBJ1-5; 10 bases align to TRBD1. V shed 4 bases and J 2 bases; nucleotides not matched to a gene: 8. The CDR3 runs 17 residues. CDR1 and CDR2 from the germline V gene are SGHVS and FQNEAQ. The CDR3 DNA follows: TGTGCCAGCAGCTCCCGGGACAGGGGCAGGGGCAATCAGCCCCAGCATTTT. As protein: CASSSRDRGRGNQPQHF.

This chain joins TRBV4-1 and TRBJ2-1; no definite D call. Germline CDR1 and CDR2: MGHRA and YSYEKL. V lost 2 bases and J 6 bases, leaving 8 bases between the germline ends. This CDR3 comprises 13 residues. CDR3 sequence reads: CASSQLAVNEQFF. The CDR3 DNA sequence: TGCGCCAGCAGCCAACTGGCCGTCAATGAGCAGTTCTTC.

V usage is TRBV2 and J usage is TRBJ2-4; 8 nucleotides align to TRBD1. The CDR3 has 14 amino acids. Trimming took 4 bases from V and 3 from J; bases not matched to a gene: 2. The germline CDR1 and CDR2 sequences are SNHLY and FYNNEI. The DNA of the CDR3 is TGTGCCAGCAGTGCTACAGGGGGCAAAAACATTCAGTACTTC. It codes for CASSATGGKNIQYF.

This clone came up once. The chain's CDR3 is CASSLAGKREGSYEQYF. DNA for the CDR3: TGTGCCAGCAGCTTAGCGGGAAAGCGGGAGGGATCCTACGAGCAGTACTTC. J is TRBJ2-7 and V is TRBV7-8, with TRBD2 identical over 10 bases. This CDR3 has 17 amino acids. From germline, CDR1 is SGHVS and CDR2 FQNEAQ. Trimming at V came to 0 bases and at J to 1 base, leaving 6 bases not matched to a gene.

CDR3 coding DNA: TGTGCCAGCAGGGGGGTAAGCTCCTACGAGCAGTACTTC. It encodes CASRGVSSYEQYF. V usage is TRBV9 and J usage is TRBJ2-7; D possibly matches TRBD1 or TRBD2 (5 bases each). Germline V gene sequence: CDR1 SGDLS, CDR2 YYNGEE. The V gene lost 5 bases and the J gene lost 0 bases, with 9 bases spanning the gap. The CDR3 has 13 amino acids.